This T cell receptor beta chain originates from a study of blood T cells in healthy people across ages. A second PCR of 7 to 11 cycles used a sample-barcoded 5' primer and a J-beta primer mix. Each cDNA molecule was tagged by a template-switch adaptor with 12 random nucleotides. TCRdb re-analysed the 5' RACE reads in MiXCR, keeping a single row per CDR3 protein. This table has some 930,000 distinct CDR3 sequences, almost 30% appearing once. Germline CDR1 and CDR2: SGHTA and FQGTGA. Trimming shortened V by 5 bases and J by 5 bases, and 11 bases separated the two germline ends. This CDR3 is 13 amino acids long. These same data were also listed under a study on T cells of mothers and their children. According to that study: In each mother, TCR beta CDR3 reads exceeded 9.5 million; in each child, they numbered some 3 million.

The chain uses TRBV7-3 and TRBJ2-3; D is uncertain. Sequencing was performed on blood. The sequence was collected from a woman aged 40 to 50 in good health. The CDR3 protein is CASSQPGRDTQYF. In DNA, the CDR3 is TGTGCCAGCAGCCAGCCCGGGCGAGATACGCAGTATTTT.